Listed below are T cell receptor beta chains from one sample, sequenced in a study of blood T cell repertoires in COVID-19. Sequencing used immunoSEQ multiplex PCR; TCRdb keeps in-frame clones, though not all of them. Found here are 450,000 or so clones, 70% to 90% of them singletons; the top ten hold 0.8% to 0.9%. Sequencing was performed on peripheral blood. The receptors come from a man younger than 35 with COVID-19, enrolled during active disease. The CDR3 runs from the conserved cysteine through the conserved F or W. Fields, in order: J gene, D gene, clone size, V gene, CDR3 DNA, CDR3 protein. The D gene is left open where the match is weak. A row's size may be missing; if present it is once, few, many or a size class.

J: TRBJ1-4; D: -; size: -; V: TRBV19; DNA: TGTGCCAGTAGTATAGTTCGTGAAAAACTGTTTTTT; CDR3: CASSIVREKLFF
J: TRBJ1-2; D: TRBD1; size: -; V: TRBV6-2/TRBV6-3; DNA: TGTGCCAGCAGTAACCCTGGGACAGTGAACTATGGCTACACCTTC; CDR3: CASSNPGTVNYGYTF
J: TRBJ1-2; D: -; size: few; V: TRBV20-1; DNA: TGCAGTGCTAGTTCTCACCTAAAGGCGGGTGGGACCTTC; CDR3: CSASSHLKAGGTF
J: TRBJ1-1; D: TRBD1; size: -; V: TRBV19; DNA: TGTGCCAGTAGTACCTTACAGGGGGTGAACACTGAAGCTTTCTTT; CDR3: CASSTLQGVNTEAFF
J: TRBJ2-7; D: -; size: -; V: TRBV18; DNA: TGTGCCAGCTCACCGTTGTTCGCGGGCGGGGAGCAGTACTTC; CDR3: CASSPLFAGGEQYF
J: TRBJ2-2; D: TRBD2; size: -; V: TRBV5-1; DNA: TGCGCCAGCAGCCCAGGGACTAGCGGGGCGGCCGGGGAGCTGTTTTTT; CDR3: CASSPGTSGAAGELFF
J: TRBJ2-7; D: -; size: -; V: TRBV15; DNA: TGTGCCACCAGCAGGAACCGACCGGGACTTTACCAGTTC; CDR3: CATSRNRPGLYQF
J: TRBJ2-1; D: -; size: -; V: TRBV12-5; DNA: TGTGCTAGTGGTTTGGTACTAGAAAGGGAGAACAATGAGCAGTTCTTC; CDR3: CASGLVLERENNEQFF
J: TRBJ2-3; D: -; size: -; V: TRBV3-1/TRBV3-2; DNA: TGTGCCAGCAGACACCTGAGGGAATCTAGCACAGATACGCAGTATTTT; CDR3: CASRHLRESSTDTQYF
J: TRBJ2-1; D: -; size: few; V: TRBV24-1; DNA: TGTGCCACCAGTGGAGGATCGGAGGGGGCGGCCTACAATGAGCAGTTCTTC; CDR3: CATSGGSEGAAYNEQFF